This TCR beta chain was profiled in a study of blood T cell repertoires in COVID-19. About the research overall: T cells, B-cell-depleted T cells, or PBMCs provided the cDNA or gDNA that served as material.

This CDR3 has 14 residues. CDR1 and CDR2 (germline): KGHSH, LQKENI. V lost 6 bases, J lost 3 bases, and 14 bases lay in between. Measured with immunoSEQ multiplex PCR; TCRdb has only the in-frame clones, and not every one. The table has fewer than 250,000 clones, 90% to 95% seen once. The sample holds one count of this clone. The sample comprised peripheral blood. The receptor's source is a man aged 30-40 years with acute or convalescent COVID-19. The chain joins TRBV18 to TRBJ1-1; TRBD1 is a possible D gene (6 bases). The CDR3 reads CASSPQGLDTEAFF. For the CDR3, the DNA is TGTGCCAGCTCCCCCCAGGGGTTGGACACTGAAGCTTTCTTT. Full variable domain (outside the CDR3, taken from reference TRBV18 and TRBJ1-1): NAGVMQNPRHLVRRRGQEARLRCSPMKGHSHVYWYRQLPEEGLKFMVYLQKENIIDESGMPKERFSAEFPKEGPSILRIQQVVRGDSAAYFCASSPQGLDTEAFFGQGTRLTVV.